A single sample gave rise to the 10 T cell receptor beta chains below, sequenced in a study of blood T cell repertoires in COVID-19. Profiled with immunoSEQ multiplex PCR; TCRdb holds only in-frame clones, not every one. The sample records approximately 130,000 clones, roughly 89% being singletons. The source material was peripheral blood. These receptors all stem from a woman aged 45-59 years with acute or convalescent COVID-19.

The V gene is TRBV5-1, the J gene TRBJ2-7, with D possibly matching TRBD1 (5 bases). The CDR3 loop spans 15 amino acids. Germline values: CDR1 SGHRS, CDR2 YFSETQ. The V and J ends lost 0 bases and 3 bases respectively, with 13 bases between them. DNA for the CDR3: TGCGCCAGCAGCTTGGATGGGCAGGGCCTCTACGAGCAGTACTTC. This translates into CASSLDGQGLYEQYF.

The V gene is TRBV19, the J gene TRBJ1-4, with TRBD1 as a possible D gene (5 bases). The V gene's germline CDR1 is LNHDA and CDR2 SQIVND (reference sequence). Deletions cut 2 bases from V and 8 bases from J, with 12 bases between. The CDR3 is 14 residues long. The CDR3 loop is CASSISGGGEKLFF. CDR3 nucleotides: TGTGCCAGTAGTATATCCGGGGGTGGCGAAAAACTGTTTTTT.

The V and J genes are TRBV6-2 or TRBV6-3 and TRBJ2-2, with 11 nucleotides matching TRBD1. From germline, CDR1 is MNHEY and CDR2 SVGEGT. The CDR3 covers 15 residues. The ends lost 6 bases at V and 6 bases at J; junction bases unmatched: 6. The CDR3 DNA reads as TGTGCCAGCAGCCTGGGACAGGGGGTTCCCGGGGAGCTGTTTTTT. Encoded protein: CASSLGQGVPGELFF.

The genes are TRBV14 and TRBJ1-5; 10 positions agree with TRBD1. The J segment lost 7 bases and the V segment lost 0 bases, leaving 15 bases of the junction unmatched. CDR1 is SGHDN and CDR2 is FVKESK in the germline V gene. This CDR3 region has 19 residues. CDR3 amino acids: CASSQDRPGQGWREQPQHF. Written as DNA, the CDR3 is TGTGCCAGCAGCCAAGATCGGCCGGGACAGGGGTGGAGGGAGCAGCCCCAGCATTTT.

V and J are TRBV7-2 and TRBJ1-2; 10 bases line up with TRBD1. Looked up from germline, CDR1 is SGHTA and CDR2 is FQGNSA. There are 13 residues in the CDR3. After removal of 5 bases from V and 8 bases from J, the junction contained 5 bases not matched to a gene. CDR3 sequence reads: CASSPTGGGGYTF. The CDR3 DNA is TGTGCCAGCAGCCCGACAGGGGGCGGCGGCTACACCTTC.

V usage is TRBV27 and J usage is TRBJ2-2; maybe TRBD2 (7 bases). The CDR3 spans 18 residues. Germline loops: CDR1 MNHEY, CDR2 SMNVEV (reference sequence). The V end was cut by 5 bases, the J end by 4 bases, with 23 bases between. CDR3 bases: TGTGCCAGCAGTCCGCGATTATGGGGGGGCGGAGGCACCGGGGAGCTGTTTTTT. This codes for CASSPRLWGGGGTGELFF.

V usage is TRBV2 and J usage is TRBJ2-7; 7 nucleotides align to TRBD1. CDR1 and CDR2 (germline): SNHLY, FYNNEI. The CDR3 is 12 amino acids. V shed 6 bases and J 3 bases; nucleotides not matched to a gene: 2. The CDR3 DNA is TGTGCCAGCAGGAGGACAGGCTACGAGCAGTACTTC. As protein: CASRRTGYEQYF.

This rearrangement joins TRBV28 to TRBJ1-6, with D possibly matching TRBD1 (6 bases). This CDR3 has 15 residues. Germline V lookup: CDR1 MDHEN, CDR2 SYDVKM. Trimming took 3 bases from V and 5 from J, leaving 11 bases between them. CDR3 sequence: CASSFMGADNSPLHF. Written as DNA, the CDR3 is TGTGCCAGCAGTTTTATGGGGGCGGATAATTCACCCCTCCACTTT.

This clone came up once. V usage is TRBV9 and J usage is TRBJ2-4; tentative D call: TRBD1 (6 bases). With 4 bases removed from V and 3 bases from J, the gap between germline ends came to 14 bases. From germline, CDR1 is SGDLS and CDR2 YYNGEE. The length of the CDR3 is 15 residues. The CDR3 loop reads CASSSRQDLKNIQYF. CDR3 in DNA: TGTGCCAGCAGCTCCCGACAGGACCTCAAAAACATTCAGTACTTC.

V and J are TRBV9 and TRBJ2-7; 7 bases agree with TRBD1. This CDR3 region has 16 residues. Germline-derived CDR1 and CDR2 are SGDLS and YYNGEE. Losses at the gene ends were 0 bases for V and 0 bases for J; bases not matched to a gene: 6. The CDR3 reads CASSVGDRHSSYEQYF. CDR3 in DNA: TGTGCCAGCAGCGTAGGGGACAGACATAGCTCCTACGAGCAGTACTTC.